A single TCR beta chain is shown here with its context. As yet, its antigen is unknown. The length of the CDR3 is 15 residues. CDR1 and CDR2 from the germline V gene are MNHEY and SMNVEV (reference sequence). Assay used: immunoSEQ multiplex PCR; TCRdb lists only in-frame clones, some missing. In the table there are about 69,000 clones, approximately 91% of which are singletons. The data derive from a study of OX40 agonist ivuxolimab in advanced cancers. Study-wide context: Patients were dosed intravenously with ivuxolimab at 0.01 to 10 mg/kg every 2 weeks. Regarding the study as a whole: Still undetermined is the antigen specificity of the expanded peripheral T cells.

The TCR originated in an adult with an advanced solid tumor such as melanoma, head and neck, liver or kidney cancer. The chain links TRBV27 to TRBJ2-7, with D perhaps matching TRBD2 (5 bases). This specimen consisted of CD4+ or CD8+ T cells sorted from blood, obtained in a trial of the OX40 agonist ivuxolimab. The CDR3 region has the DNA TGTTCCCGCTCACGGAAGCGGCCCCCCGAGGACGAGCAGTACTTC. It translates to CSRSRKRPPEDEQYF.